A selection of T cell receptor beta chains follows, all from one sample in a study of neurological immune-mediated disorders. From the 5' RACE reads, TCRdb called clonotypes with MiXCR, one entry per CDR3 protein. The sample shows over 45,000 distinct CDR3 sequences, approximately 3% of them seen only once. The sequenced material came from PBMCs. These TCRs come from a woman between 45 and 65 years old with multiple sclerosis. Each CDR3 is given with its conserved first and last residue. D genes are given only for firm matches. Size tells how often a clone was seen (once, few, many) or the class of an expanded clone, and some rows leave it out.

j_gene: TRBJ2-7
v_gene: TRBV24-1
d_gene: TRBD1
abundance: many
CDR3nt: TGTGCCACCAGTGATCGCGGGACAGGGATAAACGAGCAGTACTTC
CDR3aa: CATSDRGTGINEQYF

j_gene: TRBJ1-3
v_gene: TRBV28
d_gene: -
abundance: many
CDR3nt: TGTGCCAGCGTGGACTTTGGAAACACCATATATTTT
CDR3aa: CASVDFGNTIYF

j_gene: TRBJ1-4
v_gene: TRBV6-5
d_gene: -
abundance: -
CDR3nt: TGTGCCAGCAGTTACGGCGGGGGCAGTAATGAAAAACTGTTTTTT
CDR3aa: CASSYGGGSNEKLFF

j_gene: TRBJ2-3
v_gene: TRBV5-1
d_gene: TRBD2
abundance: many
CDR3nt: TGCGCCAGCAGCTTGGACGCGGGGGGGCCATCGGATACGCAGTATTTT
CDR3aa: CASSLDAGGPSDTQYF

j_gene: TRBJ1-1
v_gene: TRBV20-1
d_gene: -
abundance: many
CDR3nt: TGCAGTGCTAGAGATCCCCTGAACACTGAAGCTTTCTTT
CDR3aa: CSARDPLNTEAFF

j_gene: TRBJ1-2
v_gene: TRBV12-3/TRBV12-4
d_gene: -
abundance: many
CDR3nt: TGTGCCAGCAGCCCCGATCCGAACTATGGCTACACCTTC
CDR3aa: CASSPDPNYGYTF

j_gene: TRBJ2-3
v_gene: TRBV5-6
d_gene: -
abundance: many
CDR3nt: TGTGCCAGCAGCATCCGAAGGGATACGCAGTATTTT
CDR3aa: CASSIRRDTQYF

j_gene: TRBJ2-3
v_gene: TRBV7-2
d_gene: TRBD2
abundance: many
CDR3nt: TGTGCCAGCAGCTCGTACCCGGCTAGCGGGGGGGCAGATACGCAGTATTTT
CDR3aa: CASSSYPASGGADTQYF

j_gene: TRBJ1-2
v_gene: TRBV20-1
d_gene: -
abundance: many
CDR3nt: TGCAGTGCTAGGGGGCCCGACGGCTATGGCTACACCTTC
CDR3aa: CSARGPDGYGYTF

j_gene: TRBJ2-5
v_gene: TRBV7-8
d_gene: -
abundance: many
CDR3nt: TGTGCCAGCAGCTTAGTTGTCTTCCAGTCGGTGTCGGGTCAAGAGACCCAGTACTTC
CDR3aa: CASSLVVFQSVSGQETQYF

j_gene: TRBJ2-7
v_gene: TRBV28
d_gene: TRBD2
abundance: many
CDR3nt: TGTGCCAGCAGTTTCCTAGGCGGGAGGAGCTCCTACGAGCAGTACTTC
CDR3aa: CASSFLGGRSSYEQYF

j_gene: TRBJ2-1
v_gene: TRBV28
d_gene: -
abundance: many
CDR3nt: TGTGCCAGCAGGACCCTAGCTCGCTCCTACAATGAGCAGTTCTTC
CDR3aa: CASRTLARSYNEQFF

j_gene: TRBJ1-1
v_gene: TRBV5-1
d_gene: -
abundance: many
CDR3nt: TGCGCCAGCAGCTTGAAGGGGGTCCCTGAAGCTTTCTTT
CDR3aa: CASSLKGVPEAFF

j_gene: TRBJ2-7
v_gene: TRBV7-2
d_gene: TRBD1
abundance: many
CDR3nt: TGTGCCAGCAGCCTACGACAGGGGAGTAGGGAGCAGTACTTC
CDR3aa: CASSLRQGSREQYF

j_gene: TRBJ2-7
v_gene: TRBV20-1
d_gene: TRBD2
abundance: many
CDR3nt: TGCAGTGCTCCTAGGACTAGCGGGACCCCCCGAACGGGGCAGTACTTC
CDR3aa: CSAPRTSGTPRTGQYF

j_gene: TRBJ2-5
v_gene: TRBV11-1
d_gene: -
abundance: many
CDR3nt: TGTGCCAGCAGCTGGGGGGCCCAAGAGACCCAGTACTTC
CDR3aa: CASSWGAQETQYF

j_gene: TRBJ2-3
v_gene: TRBV12-3/TRBV12-4
d_gene: -
abundance: many
CDR3nt: TGTGCCAGCACACTAGCAGGCACAGATACGCAGTATTTT
CDR3aa: CASTLAGTDTQYF

j_gene: TRBJ2-1
v_gene: TRBV20-1
d_gene: TRBD1
abundance: many
CDR3nt: TGCAGTAGAGGGACAGAAGGGAATGAGCAGTTCTTC
CDR3aa: CSRGTEGNEQFF

j_gene: TRBJ2-2
v_gene: TRBV20-1
d_gene: -
abundance: many
CDR3nt: TGCAGTGTATCAGCGGATGCGAACACCGGGGAGCTGTTTTTT
CDR3aa: CSVSADANTGELFF

j_gene: TRBJ1-1
v_gene: TRBV20-1
d_gene: -
abundance: many
CDR3nt: TGCAGTGGCCAGATGAACACTGAAGCTTTCTTT
CDR3aa: CSGQMNTEAFF

j_gene: TRBJ2-3
v_gene: TRBV3-1
d_gene: -
abundance: -
CDR3nt: TGTGCCAGCAGCCAAAACCCCTCCACAGATACGCAGTATTTT
CDR3aa: CASSQNPSTDTQYF

j_gene: TRBJ1-4
v_gene: TRBV18
d_gene: -
abundance: many
CDR3nt: TGTGCCAGCTCACCACCACAAGGGCGGGGCGAAAAACTGTTTTTT
CDR3aa: CASSPPQGRGEKLFF